This T cell receptor (beta chain) was sequenced for a study of esophageal squamous cell carcinoma under preoperative chemotherapy. Noted time point: after preoperative PTX-NDP chemotherapy. With regard to this clonotype: At one boundary the junction diverges from the germline segment, which might be a read error.

Using its own MiXCR run on the PCR reads, TCRdb lists one record per CDR3 protein. The sample records 34,000 or so distinct CDR3 sequences, about half being singletons. This TCR derives from a human donor with esophageal squamous cell carcinoma. The donor label of this sample is uncertain. The specimen was collected from a patient given preoperative chemotherapy.

The CDR3 nucleotides are TGTGCCAGCCGGCTCACTAGGGCTGGGGCCACCGGGGCGCTGTATTTT. Protein product: CASRLTRAGATGALYF. The chain has TRBV27 and TRBJ2-2; the D gene could be TRBD1 or TRBD2 (5 bases each). The CDR3 length is 16 residues. Per the germline V gene, CDR1 is MNHEY and CDR2 is SMNVEV (reference sequence).